Following are 21 T cell receptor beta chains from one sample sequenced in a study of PD-1 blockade in mismatch repair-deficient tumors. Sequencing used immunoSEQ multiplex PCR; TCRdb keeps in-frame clones, though not all of them. The sample has 15,000 to 20,000 clones, more than 65% seen once. The input for sequencing was PBMCs, taken 4 weeks after starting pembrolizumab. The receptors shown here come from an adult with mismatch repair-deficient cancer.

The gene calls are TRBV18 and TRBJ1-2; D possibly corresponds to TRBD1 (6 bases). The V gene's germline CDR1 is KGHSH and CDR2 LQKENI. CDR3 size: 12 residues. Between the trimmed V and J ends, which lost 5 bases and 8 bases, there was a span of 12 bases. As DNA, the CDR3 is TGTGCCAGCTCAGGGGACATTCGAGGCTACACCTTC. Protein: CASSGDIRGYTF.

The V and J genes are TRBV15 and TRBJ2-3; a possible D gene is TRBD2 (5 bases). This CDR3 contains 14 residues. V gave up 5 bases and J gave up 5 bases, with 14 bases separating them. The germline CDR1 and CDR2 sequences are LNHNV and YYDKDF (reference sequence). The CDR3 DNA follows: TGTGCCACCAGCCGGGGTACACAAGGAGATACGCAGTATTTT. It codes for CATSRGTQGDTQYF.

This sequence joins TRBV2 and TRBJ1-1; unclear D gene. Trimming took 8 bases from V and 0 from J, leaving 4 bases between them. The CDR3 has 11 amino acids. The germline V gene has CDR1 SNHLY and CDR2 FYNNEI. CDR3 protein: CASQMNTEAFF. For the CDR3, the DNA is TGTGCCAGCCAGATGAACACTGAAGCTTTCTTT.

The chain is built from TRBV6-5 and TRBJ2-5; a weak D match, TRBD2 (6 bases). The assigned J gene may be wrong: the sequence end matches TRBJ2-7 better. Germline CDR1 MNHEY, CDR2 SVGAGI. The CDR3 consists of 13 residues. CDR3 region: CASRPGLPYEQYF. The CDR3 nucleotides read TGTGCCAGCAGGCCGGGACTTCCGTACGAGCAGTACTTC.

This clone was detected only once. This chain joins TRBV7-8 and TRBJ1-5, with 9 bases identical to TRBD1. CDR3 length equals 17 residues. V was pared by 0 bases and J by 6 bases, with 9 bases of the junction left unmatched. The germline V gene encodes CDR1 SGHVS and CDR2 FQNEAQ. This CDR3 is CASSLAVVYRGPQPQHF. CDR3 nucleotides: TGTGCCAGCAGCTTAGCAGTGGTTTACAGGGGGCCTCAGCCCCAGCATTTT.

The chain is built from TRBV7-8 and TRBJ2-5; D is unclear. Trimming cost V 5 bases and J 5 bases, with 21 bases left between them. CDR3 size: 16 residues. The V gene's germline CDR1 is SGHVS and CDR2 FQNEAQ. The CDR3 sequence is CASSPTAYVLRETQYF. In nucleotides, the CDR3 is TGTGCCAGCAGCCCAACTGCTTACGTGCTTCGGGAGACCCAGTACTTC.

The rearrangement joins TRBV28 to TRBJ2-2; 10 bases fit TRBD2. Germline CDR1 reads MDHEN; CDR2 reads SYDVKM. CDR3 length: 16 amino acids. V gave up 6 bases and J gave up 0 bases; unmatched junction bases: 4. DNA for the CDR3: TGTGCCAGCAGGTACACTAGCGGGGCGAACACCGGGGAGCTGTTTTTT. This translates into CASRYTSGANTGELFF.

In this sample, this clone turned up a few times. The chain couples TRBV11-2 to TRBJ2-2; 7 bases are shared with TRBD2. J gave up 4 bases and V 0 bases, and 8 bases lay outside the gene matches. The length of the CDR3 is 17 residues. Germline V gene lookup returns CDR1 SGHAT and CDR2 FQNNGV. The CDR3 spells CASSLDRLAEITGELFF. The CDR3 DNA reads as TGTGCCAGCAGCTTAGATCGGCTAGCGGAGATCACCGGGGAGCTGTTTTTT.

The rearrangement joins TRBV18 to TRBJ1-3; tentatively, D is TRBD1 (6 bases). Germline CDR1 reads KGHSH; CDR2 reads LQKENI. The CDR3 covers 16 residues. V was cut by 0 bases and J by 0 bases, with 9 bases left in between. The CDR3, as DNA: TGTGCCAGCTCACCACCGAGACAGGTCTCTGGAAACACCATATATTTT. It specifies CASSPPRQVSGNTIYF.

This chain links TRBV4-2 with TRBJ2-5, with D tentatively TRBD2 (5 bases). In germline, CDR1 is LGHNA, CDR2 YNFKEQ. V lost 2 bases and J 1 base, leaving 17 bases between the germline ends. The CDR3 is 17 residues long. The CDR3 spells CASSQKGITDFQETQYF. In DNA, the CDR3 is TGTGCCAGCAGCCAAAAAGGTATTACGGACTTCCAAGAGACCCAGTACTTC.

This chain connects TRBV9 to TRBJ2-7; 7 bases align to TRBD1. The junction had 12 bases not matched to a gene; V was cut back by 3 bases and J by 3 bases. The CDR3 runs to 16 residues. CDR1 is SGDLS, CDR2 YYNGEE, per germline. The CDR3 region is CASSGGSGTVLYEQYF. The CDR3 coding sequence is TGTGCCAGCAGCGGGGGCTCCGGGACAGTCCTCTACGAGCAGTACTTC.

In its sample, this clone was seen once. This rearrangement joins TRBV28 to TRBJ1-1; D perhaps matches TRBD1 (6 bases). This CDR3 comprises 17 residues. The V and J ends lost 2 bases and 0 bases respectively, with 16 bases between them. Germline CDR1 reads MDHEN; CDR2 reads SYDVKM. CDR3 in amino acids: CASSLGGTQGLNTEAFF. CDR3 coding DNA: TGTGCCAGCAGTTTAGGAGGCACACAGGGCTTGAACACTGAAGCTTTCTTT. Full variable domain (remainder filled in from reference TRBV28 and TRBJ1-1): DVKVTQSSRYLVKRTGEKVFLECVQDMDHENMFWYRQDPGLGLRLIYFSYDVKMKEKGDIPEGYSVSREKKERFSLILESASTNQTSMYLCASSLGGTQGLNTEAFFGQGTRLTVV.

The genes are TRBV9 and TRBJ1-1; 10 bases are a match to TRBD1. This CDR3 contains 14 residues. Germline CDR1 and CDR2: SGDLS and YYNGEE. The ends lost 6 bases at V and 5 bases at J; junction bases unmatched: 7. The DNA for the CDR3 is TGTGCCAGCATGGGGACAGGGGCGGGGACTGAAGCTTTCTTT. Translated, it gives CASMGTGAGTEAFF.

The chain employs TRBV5-1 and TRBJ2-3, with 9 positions matching TRBD2. Trimming took 0 bases from V and 4 from J; bases not matched to a gene: 9. The germline V gene has CDR1 SGHRS and CDR2 YFSETQ. The CDR3 consists of 17 residues. As DNA, the CDR3 is TGCGCCAGCAGCTTGGCCGGTCTAGCGGGACGCCCAGATACGCAGTATTTT. It translates to CASSLAGLAGRPDTQYF.

This clone was seen a single time. The genes are TRBV27 and TRBJ2-6; 10 bases are shared with TRBD2. The CDR3 is 19 amino acids. After removal of 2 bases from V and 0 bases from J, the junction contained 7 bases not matched to a gene. CDR1 and CDR2 from the germline V gene are MNHEY and SMNVEV (reference sequence). For the CDR3, the DNA is TGTGCCAGCAGTTTAAGACTAGCGGGCTCCCTCTCTGGGGCCAACGTCCTGACTTTC. Translating gives CASSLRLAGSLSGANVLTF.

This chain uses TRBV28 with TRBJ2-2; TRBD1 might be the D (6 bases). Germline lookup yields CDR1 MDHEN and CDR2 SYDVKM. Trimming pared 6 bases from V and 6 bases from J, leaving 14 bases between. This CDR3 is built from 14 residues. CDR3 nucleotide sequence: TGTGCCAGCAGCCAGGGGCCTATGCCCGGGGAGCTGTTTTTT. This encodes CASSQGPMPGELFF. Together with reference TRBV28 and TRBJ2-2, the CDR3 gives the full variable domain: DVKVTQSSRYLVKRTGEKVFLECVQDMDHENMFWYRQDPGLGLRLIYFSYDVKMKEKGDIPEGYSVSREKKERFSLILESASTNQTSMYLCASSQGPMPGELFFGEGSRLTVL.

J is TRBJ2-1 and V is TRBV9, with TRBD2 identical over 12 bases. J was trimmed by 2 bases and V by 3 bases; bases with no gene match: 3. CDR1 is SGDLS, CDR2 YYNGEE, per germline. This CDR3 is 16 amino acids long. CDR3 coding DNA: TGTGCCAGCAGCGCGACTAGCGGGAGTGCCTACAATGAGCAGTTCTTC. Its translation is CASSATSGSAYNEQFF.

The V call is TRBV6-5, the J call TRBJ2-5; TRBD2 is a possible D gene (6 bases). Judging by the DNA end, TRBJ2-7 fits better; the J call may be wrong. Germline loops: CDR1 MNHEY, CDR2 SVGAGI. The CDR3 runs 12 residues. CDR3 sequence: CASSFSEGEQYF. CDR3 sequence (DNA): TGTGCCAGCAGTTTTTCGGAGGGCGAGCAGTACTTC.

CDR3 DNA: TGTGCCAGCAGTGCCCCCGGGCAGGGGACCTACGAGCAGTACTTC. This codes for CASSAPGQGTYEQYF. The V call is TRBV25-1, the J call TRBJ2-7; maybe TRBD1 (6 bases). The CDR3 runs to 15 residues. The germline gives CDR1 MGHDK, CDR2 SYGVNS. Trimming shortened V by 4 bases and J by 2 bases, and 15 bases separated the two germline ends.

The chain carries TRBV5-1 and TRBJ2-1; TRBD1 agrees at 9 bases. With 0 bases clipped from V and 14 bases from J, the junction kept 6 bases outside the gene matches. CDR3 length equals 13 residues. Germline CDR1 SGHRS, CDR2 YFSETQ. This chain's CDR3 is CASSLESRDREFF. DNA of the CDR3: TGCGCCAGCAGCTTGGAGAGCCGGGACAGGGAGTTCTTC.

The CDR3: CASSPTPRDREGNTQYF. CDR3 nucleotides: TGTGCCAGCAGTCCAACACCCCGGGACAGGGAGGGGAATACGCAGTATTTT. The chain joins TRBV28 to TRBJ2-3, with 9 positions matching TRBD1. Germline CDR1 reads MDHEN; CDR2 reads SYDVKM. The CDR3 consists of 17 residues. Germline trimming cut 5 bases from V and 7 bases from J; bases unmatched to any gene: 16. Variable domain in full (rest from reference TRBV28 and TRBJ2-3): DVKVTQSSRYLVKRTGEKVFLECVQDMDHENMFWYRQDPGLGLRLIYFSYDVKMKEKGDIPEGYSVSREKKERFSLILESASTNQTSMYLCASSPTPRDREGNTQYFGPGTRLTVL.